One and the same sample provided the 30 T cell receptor beta chains below, sequenced in a study of blood T cell repertoires in COVID-19. Repertoires were generated with immunoSEQ multiplex PCR, while TCRdb's copy carries only in-frame clones and drops some. The table shows 250,000 to 300,000 clones, with about 88% occurring only once. The sample comprised PBMCs or T cells enriched from blood (not recorded which). The receptors here all came from a woman aged 55 to 70 in a cohort exposed to, infected with or recovered from COVID-19 (not recorded which).

The chain couples TRBV28 to TRBJ1-5, with D perhaps TRBD1 (6 bases). The CDR3 covers 14 residues. Germline V gene lookup returns CDR1 MDHEN and CDR2 SYDVKM. Trimming left V 5 bases short and J 2 bases short, with 10 bases between. The chain's CDR3 is CASSPWTGNQPQHF. In DNA, the CDR3 is TGTGCCAGCAGTCCGTGGACAGGCAATCAGCCCCAGCATTTT.

V gene TRBV5-1 combines with J gene TRBJ2-5; D not certain. V was shortened by 2 bases and J by 3 bases, with 11 bases between the two germline ends. CDR3 length: 14 amino acids. Germline CDR1 is SGHRS and CDR2 is YFSETQ. The CDR3 sequence: CASSFQSAKETQYF. The CDR3 DNA reads as TGCGCCAGCAGCTTTCAGAGCGCCAAAGAGACCCAGTACTTC.

This clone was observed once. The chain carries TRBV19 and TRBJ1-5, with TRBD1 as a possible D gene (6 bases). Trimming removed 4 bases at V and 1 base at J, with 17 bases between. The germline gives CDR1 LNHDA, CDR2 SQIVND (reference sequence). The CDR3 is 17 amino acids. The CDR3, as DNA: TGTGCCAGTAGTACGCCCCAATCTACAGGGAGCAATCAGCCCCAGCATTTT. Translated: CASSTPQSTGSNQPQHF.

The chain combines TRBV18 with TRBJ2-1, with 9 bases aligning to TRBD1. This CDR3 has 15 amino acids. The trim removed 3 bases at V and 1 base at J, leaving 1 base unmatched. CDR1 is KGHSH and CDR2 is LQKENI in the germline V gene. CDR3 region: CASSPGTGSYNEQFF. The DNA of the CDR3 is TGTGCCAGCTCACCCGGGACAGGGTCCTACAATGAGCAGTTCTTC. Complete variable domain (other parts from reference TRBV18 and TRBJ2-1): NAGVMQNPRHLVRRRGQEARLRCSPMKGHSHVYWYRQLPEEGLKFMVYLQKENIIDESGMPKERFSAEFPKEGPSILRIQQVVRGDSAAYFCASSPGTGSYNEQFFGPGTRLTVL.

This sequence joins TRBV7-2 and TRBJ2-1; weak D call: TRBD1 (5 bases). This CDR3 comprises 15 residues. Trimming left V 5 bases short and J 0 bases short, with 11 bases between. CDR1 and CDR2 (germline): SGHTA, FQGNSA. This chain's CDR3 is CASSRRDSSYNEQFF. The CDR3 DNA follows: TGTGCCAGCAGCCGCAGGGATAGCTCCTACAATGAGCAGTTCTTC.

The chain joins TRBV12-5 to TRBJ2-1, with TRBD1 matching over 9 bases. Unmatched junction bases numbered 7, after V lost 1 base and J lost 9 bases. The CDR3 sequence is 15 residues long. CDR1 and CDR2 (germline): LGHNT, FRNRAP. The CDR3 loop is CASGLGTGGLSEQFF. The DNA of the CDR3 is TGTGCTAGTGGTTTGGGAACAGGGGGCTTGAGTGAGCAGTTCTTC.

This rearrangement joins TRBV6-5 to TRBJ2-5, with D maybe TRBD2 (6 bases). The CDR3 is 16 residues long. V lost 2 bases and J 4 bases, leaving 17 bases between the germline ends. CDR1 MNHEY and CDR2 SVGAGI come from the germline V gene. CDR3 nucleotide sequence: TGTGCCAGCAGTTACACCACTCAGACTAGAGTAGAGACCCAGTACTTC. Translation: CASSYTTQTRVETQYF.

The V and J genes are TRBV3-1 (or the pseudogene TRBV3-2) and TRBJ2-7, with 13 bases that match TRBD2. Germline-derived CDR1 and CDR2 are LGHDT and YNNKEL (reference sequence). V shed 1 base, J shed 1 base, and the junction held 4 bases outside the gene matches. The CDR3 runs 17 residues. The CDR3 DNA sequence: TGTGCCAGCAGCCAAGGTGGACTAGCGGGAGTGTCCTACGAGCAGTACTTC. Translation gives CASSQGGLAGVSYEQYF.

This sequence joins TRBV28 and TRBJ2-3; 12 bases match TRBD2. The CDR3 is 20 residues long. Trimming cost V 1 base and J 8 bases; bases outside gene matches: 19. CDR1 MDHEN and CDR2 SYDVKM come from the germline V gene. Written as DNA, the CDR3 is TGTGCCAGCAGTTTATTTAGGGTCCAGCAGAAGACTAGCGGGAGAAGTACGCAGTATTTT. It translates to CASSLFRVQQKTSGRSTQYF.

This clone was detected a few times. The V gene is TRBV7-9, the J gene TRBJ2-1; D is unresolved. Trimming took 5 bases from V and 4 from J, leaving 3 bases between them. The germline CDR1 and CDR2 sequences are SEHNR and FQNEAQ (reference sequence). The CDR3 contains 11 residues. The CDR3 DNA follows: TGTGCCAGCAGCCCATACAATGAGCAGTTCTTC. Its translation: CASSPYNEQFF.

The chain has TRBV19 and TRBJ1-1; a weak D match, TRBD1 (6 bases). The CDR3 is 16 amino acids. Germline V gives CDR1 LNHDA, CDR2 SQIVND (reference sequence). V gave up 6 bases and J gave up 1 base, with 18 bases separating them. This CDR3 reads CASRALQGSSNTEAFF. CDR3 DNA: TGTGCCAGTAGGGCGTTACAGGGAAGTTCGAACACTGAAGCTTTCTTT.

V usage is TRBV9 and J usage is TRBJ2-7, with 8 bases identical to TRBD2. With V trimmed by 1 base and J by 3 bases, 6 bases remained unmatched. This CDR3 has 15 residues. CDR1 is SGDLS and CDR2 is YYNGEE in the germline V gene. As DNA, the CDR3 is TGTGCCAGCAGCGTATTCGGGACTAGTGGCTACGAGCAGTACTTC. It yields the protein CASSVFGTSGYEQYF.

This chain uses TRBV19 with TRBJ2-4, with D possibly being TRBD1 (6 bases). From germline, CDR1 is LNHDA and CDR2 SQIVND (reference sequence). V lost 2 bases, J lost 0 bases, and 11 bases lay in between. CDR3 length: 16 amino acids. The CDR3, as DNA: TGTGCCAGTAGTATACAGGGGAGCCTAGCCAAAAACATTCAGTACTTC. This translates into CASSIQGSLAKNIQYF.

The rearrangement joins TRBV28 to TRBJ2-1, with 7 bases aligning to TRBD1. V trimming: 4 bases; J trimming: 2 bases; junction bases outside the gene matches: 5. This CDR3 region has 15 residues. The V gene's germline CDR1 is MDHEN and CDR2 SYDVKM. In DNA form, the CDR3 reads TGTGCCAGCAGTTACGGACAGGCTGCCTACAATGAGCAGTTCTTC. This sequence encodes CASSYGQAAYNEQFF.

This clone occurred a few times. The chain is built from TRBV4-2 and TRBJ2-7, with 8 bases identical to TRBD1. There are 16 residues in the CDR3. With 0 bases clipped from V and 2 bases from J, the junction kept 6 bases outside the gene matches. CDR1 and CDR2 from the germline V gene are LGHNA and YNFKEQ. The CDR3 bases are TGTGCCAGCAGCCAAGATCTGGACAGGGCTGCCTACGAGCAGTACTTC. The encoded protein is CASSQDLDRAAYEQYF.

V gene TRBV6-5 combines with J gene TRBJ2-5; the D gene is possibly TRBD2 (5 bases). V gave up 0 bases and J gave up 10 bases, with 12 bases separating them. This CDR3 spans 13 amino acids. CDR1 MNHEY and CDR2 SVGAGI come from the germline V gene. In DNA form, the CDR3 reads TGTGCCAGCAGTTACTCCACGGGGATCTTCCAGTACTTC. Translated: CASSYSTGIFQYF.

CDR3 region: CASSLLVRIGDRTNTGELFF. The CDR3 DNA reads TGTGCCAGCAGTTTATTGGTGCGGATAGGGGACAGGACGAACACCGGGGAGCTGTTTTTT. The chain joins TRBV28 to TRBJ2-2, with 8 bases matching TRBD1. Germline V lookup: CDR1 MDHEN, CDR2 SYDVKM. The junction had 13 bases not matched to a gene; V was cut back by 1 base and J by 0 bases. The CDR3 runs to 20 residues.

The V and J genes are TRBV27 and TRBJ2-5; D perhaps matches TRBD2 (5 bases). There are 13 residues in the CDR3. Trimming cost V 2 bases and J 4 bases, with 8 bases left between them. CDR1 and CDR2 (germline): MNHEY, SMNVEV (reference sequence). CDR3: CASSLRRRETQYF. The CDR3 DNA sequence: TGTGCCAGCAGTTTAAGGAGGCGAGAGACCCAGTACTTC.

The chain carries TRBV18 and TRBJ1-1; unclear D gene. Trimming removed 4 bases at V and 1 base at J, with 4 bases between. Germline V CDR1 and CDR2: KGHSH, LQKENI. The CDR3 contains 12 residues. The CDR3, as DNA: TGTGCCAGCTCACGCGAGAACACTGAAGCTTTCTTT. This encodes CASSRENTEAFF.

V gene TRBV4-1 combines with J gene TRBJ2-7; the match to TRBD1 covers 8 bases. J gave up 7 bases and V 0 bases, and 17 bases lay outside the gene matches. Germline CDR1 reads MGHRA; CDR2 reads YSYEKL. The length of the CDR3 is 18 residues. For the CDR3, the DNA is TGCGCCAGCAGCCAAGATTCCCCCACTCCCGGACAGGGCAGGGAGCAGTACTTC. This gives the protein CASSQDSPTPGQGREQYF.

This rearrangement joins TRBV12-1 to TRBJ2-3; TRBD2, the table's D call, was not compared with the DNA. TRBV12-1 is designated a pseudogene. CDR3 size: 15 residues. The DNA of the CDR3 is TGTGCCAGCAGGCCTAGCGGGAGGGTCCCAGATACGCAGTATTTT. Protein sequence: CASRPSGRVPDTQYF.

The V gene is TRBV2, the J gene TRBJ1-3, with 10 bases matching TRBD1. The CDR3 is made up of 14 amino acids. The germline V gene has CDR1 SNHLY and CDR2 FYNNEI. V dropped 4 bases and J dropped 4; count of bases not matched to a gene: 1. The chain's CDR3 is CASSAGQGGNTIYF. CDR3 DNA sequence: TGTGCCAGCAGTGCGGGACAGGGGGGAAACACCATATATTTT.

Remarks on this clone: Germline is not matched at one junction end, which may reflect a read error. The chain combines TRBV7-7 with TRBJ2-5, with a tentative D call TRBD2 (5 bases). In germline, CDR1 is SSHAT, CDR2 FNYEAQ (reference sequence). This CDR3 contains 15 residues. CDR3: CASSLGGPTQETQYF. The CDR3 bases are TGTGCTAGCAGCTTAGGAGGCCCTACCCAAGAGACCCAGTACTTC.

This clone has a single count. The chain uses TRBV6-2 or TRBV6-3 and TRBJ1-1; D may be TRBD1 (5 bases). Germline assignment: CDR1 MNHEY and CDR2 SVGEGT. The CDR3 runs 12 residues. V was shortened by 4 bases and J by 5 bases, with 8 bases between the two germline ends. CDR3 region: CASSSGITEAFF. The CDR3 region has the DNA TGTGCCAGCAGTTCAGGGATTACTGAAGCTTTCTTT.

The chain recombines TRBV7-8 with TRBJ2-7, with 8 nucleotides matching TRBD1. The length of the CDR3 is 16 residues. Germline V gene lookup returns CDR1 SGHVS and CDR2 FQNEAQ. V shed 1 base, J shed 3 bases, and the junction held 8 bases outside the gene matches. CDR3 in amino acids: CASSLEDRVTLYEQYF. DNA of the CDR3: TGTGCCAGCAGCTTAGAGGACAGGGTCACTCTCTACGAGCAGTACTTC.

J is TRBJ2-5 and V is TRBV7-2; TRBD1 aligns across 7 bases. Germline CDR1 is SGHTA and CDR2 is FQGNSA. V lost 2 bases and J lost 2; bases outside the gene matches: 5. The CDR3 spans 15 residues. The CDR3 nucleotides are TGTGCCAGCAGCTTAATCCGACAGGGTCAAGAGACCCAGTACTTC. Translating it yields CASSLIRQGQETQYF.

V is TRBV24-1 and J is TRBJ2-1; no clear D. Trimming took 6 bases from V and 5 from J, leaving 16 bases between them. This CDR3 comprises 15 residues. From germline, CDR1 is KGHDR and CDR2 SFDVKD. CDR3 sequence reads: CATSRITDVNNEQFF. As DNA, the CDR3 is TGTGCCACCAGTAGAATAACAGACGTTAACAATGAGCAGTTCTTC.

V is TRBV7-2 and J is TRBJ2-1; 12 bases are a match to TRBD2. CDR3 length: 18 residues. Per germline, CDR1 SGHTA and CDR2 FQGNSA. J gave up 10 bases and V 0 bases, and 13 bases lay outside the gene matches. CDR3 sequence: CASSLALGLAGGSQEQFF. Here the CDR3 DNA reads TGTGCCAGCAGCTTAGCTCTAGGGCTAGCGGGAGGGTCTCAGGAGCAGTTCTTC.

The rearrangement links TRBV2 to TRBJ2-7, with TRBD2 as a possible D gene (7 bases). The CDR3 has 14 amino acids. Germline V gene lookup returns CDR1 SNHLY and CDR2 FYNNEI. Trimming cost V 10 bases and J 2 bases, with 18 bases left between them. The CDR3 DNA reads TGTGCCACCAAGGGGGGGCCAGCGACCTACGAGCAGTACTTC. This encodes CATKGGPATYEQYF.

In DNA, the CDR3 is TGTGCCAGCTCAGAGGGACAGGGGGCCTACGAGCAGTACTTC. Translating it yields CASSEGQGAYEQYF. V usage is TRBV18 and J usage is TRBJ2-7; TRBD1 aligns across 11 bases. V was clipped by 5 bases and J by 2 bases; unmatched bases: 2. The germline V gene has CDR1 KGHSH and CDR2 LQKENI. This CDR3 has 14 amino acids.